This T cell receptor (beta chain) derives from a study of cytomegalovirus exposure and HLA in healthy donors. The study's findings and limits: Sequencing depth roughly uniform across donors was assumed in presence/absence analyses. For most TCR beta V segments, an earlier analysis put the productive rate at about 87% or about 30% of the time. Rarity held for most TCR sequences, but there were some public TCRs that occurred in many donors.

The trim removed 1 base at V and 2 bases at J, leaving 8 bases unmatched. This CDR3 has 17 residues. Germline-derived CDR1 and CDR2 are ENHRY and SYGVKD. Only one count was recorded for this clone. What it binds is not known. Vbeta (60) and Jbeta (13) primers were used in the PCR. Produced via immunoSEQ multiplex PCR; TCRdb's table is partial and in-frame only. The sample has around 130,000 clones, around three quarters seen once. This rearrangement joins TRBV10-3 to TRBJ1-5; the match to TRBD1 covers 7 bases. The source material was PBMCs. The TCR sequence derives from a man aged 18 to 30 in good health and CMV-seronegative. In nucleotides, the CDR3 is TGTGCCATCAGTGAGTATACAACAGGGGATCGCAATCAGCCCCAGCATTTT. Residues: CAISEYTTGDRNQPQHF.